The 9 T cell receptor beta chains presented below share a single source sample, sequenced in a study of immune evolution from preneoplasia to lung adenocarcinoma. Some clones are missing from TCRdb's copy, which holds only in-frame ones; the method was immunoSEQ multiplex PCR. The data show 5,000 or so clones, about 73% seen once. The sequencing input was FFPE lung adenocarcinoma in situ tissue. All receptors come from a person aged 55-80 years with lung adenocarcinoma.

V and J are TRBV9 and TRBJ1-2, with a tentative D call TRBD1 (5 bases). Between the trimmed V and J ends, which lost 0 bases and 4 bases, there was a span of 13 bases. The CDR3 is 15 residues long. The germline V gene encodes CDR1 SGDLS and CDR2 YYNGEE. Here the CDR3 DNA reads TGTGCCAGCAGCGTAGCCGGGGGAGATGGCTATGGCTACACCTTC. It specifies CASSVAGGDGYGYTF.

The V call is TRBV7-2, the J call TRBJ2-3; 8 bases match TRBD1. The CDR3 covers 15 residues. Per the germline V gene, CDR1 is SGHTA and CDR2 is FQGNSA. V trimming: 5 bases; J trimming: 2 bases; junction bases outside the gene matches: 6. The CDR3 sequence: CASSAGQGYTDTQYF. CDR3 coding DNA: TGTGCCAGCAGCGCTGGACAGGGATACACAGATACGCAGTATTTT. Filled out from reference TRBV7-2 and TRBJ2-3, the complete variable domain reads GAGVSQSPSNKVTEKGKDVELRCDPISGHTALYWYRQSLGQGLEFLIYFQGNSAPDKSGLPSDRFSAERTGGSVSTLTIQRTQQEDSAVYLCASSAGQGYTDTQYFGPGTRLTVL.

CDR3 nucleotides: TGTGCCAGCAGCACGACAGGACAAGCCCTCGAGCAGTACTTC. It codes for CASSTTGQALEQYF. This chain uses TRBV5-8 with TRBJ2-7; tentative D call: TRBD1 (6 bases). The germline V gene has CDR1 SGHTS and CDR2 YDEGEE. The CDR3 length is 14 residues. V shed 4 bases and J shed 6 bases, with 17 bases lying between them.

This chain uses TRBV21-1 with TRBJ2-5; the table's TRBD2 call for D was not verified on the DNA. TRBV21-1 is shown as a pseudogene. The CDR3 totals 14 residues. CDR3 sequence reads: CASTIRTMQETQYF. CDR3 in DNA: TGTGCCAGCACAATAAGGACTATGCAAGAGACCCAGTACTTC.

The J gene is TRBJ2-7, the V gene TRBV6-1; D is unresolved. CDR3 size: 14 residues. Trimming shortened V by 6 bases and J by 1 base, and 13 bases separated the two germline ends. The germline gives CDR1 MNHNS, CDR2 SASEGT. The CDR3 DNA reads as TGTGCCAGCAGACCGTCATGGGGATCCTACGAGCAGTACTTC. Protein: CASRPSWGSYEQYF.

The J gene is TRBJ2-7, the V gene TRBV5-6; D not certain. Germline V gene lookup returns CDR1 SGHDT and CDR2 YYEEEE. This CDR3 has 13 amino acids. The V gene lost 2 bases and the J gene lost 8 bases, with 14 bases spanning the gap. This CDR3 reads CASSLDRTTKQYF. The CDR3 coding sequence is TGTGCCAGCAGCTTAGACCGAACTACGAAGCAGTACTTC.

This CDR3 is CASSQSGRTSNQPQHF. In DNA, the CDR3 is TGCGCCAGCAGCCAGAGTGGTCGGACTAGCAATCAGCCCCAGCATTTT. The rearrangement joins TRBV4-1 to TRBJ1-5; D is unresolved. The CDR3 totals 16 residues. Germline V gives CDR1 MGHRA, CDR2 YSYEKL. V was clipped by 3 bases and J by 0 bases, with 12 bases between them.

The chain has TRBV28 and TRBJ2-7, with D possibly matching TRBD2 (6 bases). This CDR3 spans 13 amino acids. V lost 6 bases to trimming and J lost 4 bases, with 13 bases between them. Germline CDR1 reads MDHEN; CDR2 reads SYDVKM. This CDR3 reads CASRSGFLYEQYF. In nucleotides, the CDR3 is TGTGCCAGCAGAAGCGGGTTCCTTTACGAGCAGTACTTC.

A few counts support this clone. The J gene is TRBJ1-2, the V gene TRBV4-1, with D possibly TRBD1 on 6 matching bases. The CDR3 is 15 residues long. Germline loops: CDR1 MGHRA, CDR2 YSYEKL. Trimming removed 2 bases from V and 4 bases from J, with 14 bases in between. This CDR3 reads CASSQTRGGGYGYTF. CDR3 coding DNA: TGCGCCAGCAGCCAAACGAGGGGAGGGGGCTATGGCTACACCTTC.